The present entry profiles one T cell receptor (beta chain) with its context. There are 14 residues in the CDR3. V shed 4 bases, J shed 8 bases, and the junction held 10 bases outside the gene matches. The germline V gene encodes CDR1 KGHSH and CDR2 LQKENI. Generated by immunoSEQ multiplex PCR, the TCRdb table keeps only in-frame clones and is missing some. The table has tens of thousands of clones, roughly nine tenths seen once. This sample is part of a study of T cell changes during pregnancy in multiple sclerosis. The V call is TRBV18, the J call TRBJ1-2, with 7 nucleotides matching TRBD1. The sample was CD4+ T cells from peripheral blood mononuclear cells, taken in the second trimester of pregnancy. The receptor was derived from a female donor with multiple sclerosis, enrolled in a pregnancy study. The CDR3 region is CASSLADRGQGYTF. In DNA, the CDR3 is TGTGCCAGCTCACTAGCGGATAGGGGGCAAGGCTACACCTTC.